This TCR beta chain emerged from a study of cytomegalovirus exposure and HLA in healthy donors. Findings of the study overall: A later analysis linked more than 15,000 TCR beta sequences to HLA alleles at 0.05 false discovery rate. A few of the chains that were CMV-associated were confirmed in vitro to be specific for CMV antigens.

Comments on this clone: Its specificity is unknown.

Primers: 60 Vbeta forward and 13 Jbeta reverse. Data came from immunoSEQ multiplex PCR; TCRdb stores just in-frame clones and leaves some out. The sample has some 170,000 clones, roughly 79% seen once. CDR3 length equals 15 residues. After removal of 3 bases from V and 4 bases from J, the junction contained 10 bases not matched to a gene. From germline, CDR1 is SQVTM and CDR2 ANQGSEA. The sample was PBMCs. The TCR was taken from a woman aged 18-29 years in good health and CMV-seropositive. V usage is TRBV29-1 and J usage is TRBJ2-5, with 8 bases fitting TRBD1. The CDR3 loop reads CSVDLQGAISETQYF. The CDR3 nucleotides are TGCAGCGTTGATCTGCAGGGGGCGATCTCAGAGACCCAGTACTTC.